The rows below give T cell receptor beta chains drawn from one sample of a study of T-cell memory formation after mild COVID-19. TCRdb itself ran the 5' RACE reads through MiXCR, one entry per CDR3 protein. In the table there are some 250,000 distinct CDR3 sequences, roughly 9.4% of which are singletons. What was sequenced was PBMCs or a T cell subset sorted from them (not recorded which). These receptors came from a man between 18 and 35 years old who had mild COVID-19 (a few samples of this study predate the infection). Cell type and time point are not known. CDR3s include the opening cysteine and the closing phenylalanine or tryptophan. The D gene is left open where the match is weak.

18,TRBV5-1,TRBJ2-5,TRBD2,CASSLAGTSGGAMETQYF
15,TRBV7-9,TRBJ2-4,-,CASSFEGEAKNIQYF
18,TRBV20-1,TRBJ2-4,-,CSAGPLDTLKADENIQYF
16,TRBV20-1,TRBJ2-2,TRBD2,CSARMASGGDTGELFF
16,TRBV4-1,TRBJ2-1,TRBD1,CASSQADRGRNNEQFF
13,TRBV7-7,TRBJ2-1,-,CASSLDRVTEQFF
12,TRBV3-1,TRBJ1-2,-,CASSYQVYGYTF
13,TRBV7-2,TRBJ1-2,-,CASSFDRNYGYTF
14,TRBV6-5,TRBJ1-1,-,CASSAGEWGTEAFF
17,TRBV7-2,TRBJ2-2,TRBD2,CASSPWTSGTNTGELFF
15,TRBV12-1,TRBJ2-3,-,CASSHARGSTDTQYF
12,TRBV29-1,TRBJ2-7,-,CSVEVADYEQYF
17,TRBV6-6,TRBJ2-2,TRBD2,CASSSGLAGGQTGELFF
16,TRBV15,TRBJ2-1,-,CATSRVGYRSYNEQFF